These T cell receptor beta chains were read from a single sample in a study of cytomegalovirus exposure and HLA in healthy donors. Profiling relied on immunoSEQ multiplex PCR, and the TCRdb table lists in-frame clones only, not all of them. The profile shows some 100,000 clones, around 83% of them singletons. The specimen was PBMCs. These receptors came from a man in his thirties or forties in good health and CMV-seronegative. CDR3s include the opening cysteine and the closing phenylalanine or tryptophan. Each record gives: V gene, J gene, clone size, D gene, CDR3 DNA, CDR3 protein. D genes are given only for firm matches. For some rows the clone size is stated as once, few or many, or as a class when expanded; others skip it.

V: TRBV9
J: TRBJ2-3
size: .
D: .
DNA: TGTGCCAGCAGCGGGGATCATGGAGGGATTAGCACAGATACGCAGTATTTT
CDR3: CASSGDHGGISTDTQYF

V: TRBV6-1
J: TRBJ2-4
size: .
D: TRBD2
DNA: TGTGCCAGCAGTGTATCTAGCGGGAGAGTCATTCAGTACTTC
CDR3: CASSVSSGRVIQYF

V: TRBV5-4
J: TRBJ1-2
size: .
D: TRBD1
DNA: TGTGCCAGCAGCGGCGCGGGACAGGCAGAAATGGGCTACACCTTC
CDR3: CASSGAGQAEMGYTF

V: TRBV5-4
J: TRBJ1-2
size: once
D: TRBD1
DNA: TGTGCCAGCAGCCTACCAACAGGGGATGGCTACACCTTC
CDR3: CASSLPTGDGYTF

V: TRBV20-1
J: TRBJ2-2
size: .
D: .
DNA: TGCAGTGCTAGGTCAGTCGGGGAGCTGTTTTTT
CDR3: CSARSVGELFF

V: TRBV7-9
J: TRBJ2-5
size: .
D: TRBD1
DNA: TGTGCCAGCAGCTTAGGAGGGGGACAGGGTGAGACCCAGTACTTC
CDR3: CASSLGGGQGETQYF

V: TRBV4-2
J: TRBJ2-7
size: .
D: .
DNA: TGTGCCAGCAGCCAAGTCCGTAGCATACTAACCTACGAGCAGTACTTC
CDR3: CASSQVRSILTYEQYF

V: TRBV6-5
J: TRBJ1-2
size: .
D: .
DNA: TGTGCCAGCAGACCCGTCAGGGATTACTATGGCTACACCTTC
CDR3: CASRPVRDYYGYTF

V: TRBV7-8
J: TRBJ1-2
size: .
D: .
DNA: TGTGCCAGCAGCTTAGGAGGGATGGCGAACTATGGCTACACCTTC
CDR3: CASSLGGMANYGYTF

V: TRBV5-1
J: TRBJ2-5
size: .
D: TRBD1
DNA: TGCGCCAGCAGCTTGGGCCAGGGGGCTCAAGAGACCCAGTACTTC
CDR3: CASSLGQGAQETQYF

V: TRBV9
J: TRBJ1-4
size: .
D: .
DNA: TGTGCCAGCAGCGTAGAGGGGGTTGTTACTAATGAAAAACTGTTTTTT
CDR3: CASSVEGVVTNEKLFF

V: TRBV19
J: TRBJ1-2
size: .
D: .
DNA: TGTGCCAGTACACCTCTTGCAGGGAACTATGGCTACACCTTC
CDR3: CASTPLAGNYGYTF

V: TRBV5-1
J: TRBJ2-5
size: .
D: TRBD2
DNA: TGCGCCAGCAGCTTGGCCCTTTCCGGGGGAGGGGAGACCCAGTACTTC
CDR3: CASSLALSGGGETQYF

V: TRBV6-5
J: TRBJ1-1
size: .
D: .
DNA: TGTGCCAGCAGTTGGCGACAGCTGAACACTGAAGCTTTCTTT
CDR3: CASSWRQLNTEAFF

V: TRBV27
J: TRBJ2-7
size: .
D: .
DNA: TGTGCCAGCAGTGCCACAGGGTCCTCCTACGAGCAGTACTTC
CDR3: CASSATGSSYEQYF

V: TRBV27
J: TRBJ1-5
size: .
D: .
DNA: TGTGCCAGCAGTTCGACGGGATATGGCAATCAGCCCCAGCATTTT
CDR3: CASSSTGYGNQPQHF

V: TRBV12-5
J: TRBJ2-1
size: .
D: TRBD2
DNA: TGTGCTAGTGACGGAGGCGGGAGGGAATTATGGCAGTTCTTC
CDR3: CASDGGGRELWQFF

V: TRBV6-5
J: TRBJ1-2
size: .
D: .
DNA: TGTGCCAGCAGACTTAAACCACAGGGATTAAATGGCTACACCTTC
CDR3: CASRLKPQGLNGYTF

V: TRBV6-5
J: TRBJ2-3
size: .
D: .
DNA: TGTGCCAGCAGTAGGGGGGGCGGCACAGATACGCAGTATTTT
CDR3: CASSRGGGTDTQYF

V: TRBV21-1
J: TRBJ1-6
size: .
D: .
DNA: TGTGCCAGCAGCAAAAGGGTGGGGGGCTATAATTCACCCCTCCACTTT
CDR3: CASSKRVGGYNSPLHF

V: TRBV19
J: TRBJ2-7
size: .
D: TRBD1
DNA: TGTGCCAGTAGCCCGGGACAGTCATACGAGCAGTACTTC
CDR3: CASSPGQSYEQYF

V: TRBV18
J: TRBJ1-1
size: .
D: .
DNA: TGTGCCAGCTCCCCAACCCGGGGGGACACTGAAGCTTTCTTT
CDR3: CASSPTRGDTEAFF

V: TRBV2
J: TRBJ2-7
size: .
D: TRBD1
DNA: TGTGCCAGCAGGGGACAGGGGCTCGAGCAGTACTTC
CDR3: CASRGQGLEQYF

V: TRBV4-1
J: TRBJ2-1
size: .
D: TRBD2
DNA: TGCGCCAGCAGCCCCTTCTTACTAGCGGGAGGTAAAAATGAGCAGTTCTTC
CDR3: CASSPFLLAGGKNEQFF

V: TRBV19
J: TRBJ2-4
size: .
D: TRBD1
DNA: TGTGCCAGTAGTATCCGGGACAGCAAAAACATTCAGTACTTC
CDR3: CASSIRDSKNIQYF

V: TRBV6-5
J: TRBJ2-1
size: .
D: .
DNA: TGTGCCAGCAGGCGGCGCGTGGTCTCGGAAAATGAGCAGTTCTTC
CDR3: CASRRRVVSENEQFF

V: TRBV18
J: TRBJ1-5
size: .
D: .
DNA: TGTGCCAGCTCACCCGGGAATGTCAATCAGCCCCAGCATTTT
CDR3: CASSPGNVNQPQHF

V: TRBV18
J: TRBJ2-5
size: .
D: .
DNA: TGTGCCAGCTCACCTCCCAATGCGGGAAGTCAAGAGACCCAGTACTTC
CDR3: CASSPPNAGSQETQYF

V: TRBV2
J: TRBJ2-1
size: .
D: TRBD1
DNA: TGTGCCAGCAGTGAAGGGCAGGGGGCGGTCAATGAGCAGTTCTTC
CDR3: CASSEGQGAVNEQFF

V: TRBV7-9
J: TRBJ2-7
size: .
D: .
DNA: TGTGCCAGCAGCTTGGCTCTCTACGAGCAGTACTTC
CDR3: CASSLALYEQYF

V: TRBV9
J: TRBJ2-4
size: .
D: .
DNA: TGTGCCAGCAGCGTCCGGGACAACGAAAACATTCAGTACTTC
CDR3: CASSVRDNENIQYF

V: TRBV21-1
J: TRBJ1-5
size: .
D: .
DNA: TGTGCCAGCAGCACGAAGGACGGGATCAAGCATTTT
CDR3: CASSTKDGIKHF

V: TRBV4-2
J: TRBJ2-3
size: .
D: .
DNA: TGTGCCAGCAGCCAAAGGACCGGGAAGACAGATACGCAGTATTTT
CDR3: CASSQRTGKTDTQYF

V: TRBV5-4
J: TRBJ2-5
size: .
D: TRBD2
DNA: TGTGCCAGCAGCTTGGGTCCCGGGGGGGTTACTGAGACCCAGTACTTC
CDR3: CASSLGPGGVTETQYF

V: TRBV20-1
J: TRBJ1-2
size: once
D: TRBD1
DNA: TGCAGTGCTCCAGGGACAGGCGGCTACACCTTC
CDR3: CSAPGTGGYTF

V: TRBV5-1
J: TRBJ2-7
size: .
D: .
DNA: TGCGCCAGCAGCACAAACCGGGGTTCCTACGAGCAGTACTTC
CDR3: CASSTNRGSYEQYF

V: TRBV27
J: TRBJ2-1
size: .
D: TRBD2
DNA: TGTGCCAGCAGGGGGCAGGGGTCTAGCGGGAGTGGGTTGTGGGAGCAGTTCTTC
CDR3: CASRGQGSSGSGLWEQFF

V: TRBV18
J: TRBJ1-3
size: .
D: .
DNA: TGTGCCAGCTCACCTTCCAGGGGCCTTGGAAACACCATATATTTT
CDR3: CASSPSRGLGNTIYF

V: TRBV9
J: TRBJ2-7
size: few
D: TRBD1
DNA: TGTGCCAGCAGCGAGCAGGGACAGGGATCGTACGAGCAGTACTTC
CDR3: CASSEQGQGSYEQYF

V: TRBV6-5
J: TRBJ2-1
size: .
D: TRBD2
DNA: TGTGCCAGCAGGGGGACTAGCTTTTTGAATGAGCAGTTCTTC
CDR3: CASRGTSFLNEQFF

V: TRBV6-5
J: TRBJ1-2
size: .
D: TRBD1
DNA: TGTGCCAGCAGTTACCGGGGGACAGGGCATGGCTACACCTTC
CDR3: CASSYRGTGHGYTF

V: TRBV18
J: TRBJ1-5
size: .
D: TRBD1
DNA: TGTGCCAGCTCACCGTCCGGGACAGGGACTCATCAGCCCCAGCATTTT
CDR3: CASSPSGTGTHQPQHF

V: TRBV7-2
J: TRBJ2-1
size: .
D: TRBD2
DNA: TGTGCCAGCAGTTTCGCTAGCGGGATCTACAATGAGCAGTTCTTC
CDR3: CASSFASGIYNEQFF

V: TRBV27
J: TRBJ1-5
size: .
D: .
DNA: TGTGCCAGCAGTTTAACCCGGACCACCGCGGGGAATCAGCCCCAGCATTTT
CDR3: CASSLTRTTAGNQPQHF

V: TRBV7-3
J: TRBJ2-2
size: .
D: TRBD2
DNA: TGTGCCCTGCTCCGGGGGGGAACCGGGGAGCTGTTTTTT
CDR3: CALLRGGTGELFF

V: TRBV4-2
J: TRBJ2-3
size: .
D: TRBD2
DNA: TGTGCCAGCAGCCACCTAACTAGCGGGGGGGCAGATACGCAGTATTTT
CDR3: CASSHLTSGGADTQYF

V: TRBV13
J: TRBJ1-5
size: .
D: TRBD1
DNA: TGTGCCAGCAGCTACGGGACAGCTGGGAATCAGCCCCAGCATTTT
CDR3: CASSYGTAGNQPQHF

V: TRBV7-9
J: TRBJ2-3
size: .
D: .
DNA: TGTGCCAGCAGCCAGCAGGGTGGCACAGATACGCAGTATTTT
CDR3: CASSQQGGTDTQYF

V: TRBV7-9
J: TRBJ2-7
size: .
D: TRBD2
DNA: TGTGCCAGCAGCTCTCACAGGACTAGCGGAAGGGTTGGGTTGTACGAGCAGTACTTC
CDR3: CASSSHRTSGRVGLYEQYF

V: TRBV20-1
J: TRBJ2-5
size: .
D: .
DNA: TGCAGTGCTATAAAAGAGACCCAGTACTTC
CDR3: CSAIKETQYF

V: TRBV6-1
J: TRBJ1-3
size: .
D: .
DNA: TGTGCCAGCACTCTTGGAAACACCATATATTTT
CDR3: CASTLGNTIYF